A selection of T cell receptor beta chains follows, all from one sample in a study of T cell repertoires in cytomegalovirus infection. TCRdb used MiXCR to reprocess the reads, holding one entry per CDR3 protein. Of about 260,000 distinct CDR3 sequences listed, roughly 13% were seen once; the top ten hold around 8.1%. Sequenced: PBMCs. The source of these receptors is a human donor in good health (CMV status not recorded). Some clones in this sample may be carry-over from other donors' samples. Each CDR3 is given with its conserved first and last residue. The D gene is left open where the match is weak. A clone size is listed for some rows: how often the clone was seen (once, few, many), or a class if it is expanded.

>TRBV7-2|TRBD2|TRBJ2-4|.
TGTGCCAGCAGCCTCCGTCTAGCGGAAAACATTCAGTACTTC
CASSLRLAENIQYF
>TRBV7-2|TRBD1|TRBJ1-4|.
TGTGCCAGCAGCTTAACAGGGGGTTTAAAAAAACTGTTTTTT
CASSLTGGLKKLFF
>TRBV7-9|TRBD1|TRBJ2-1|.
TGTGCCAGCAGCCCCAGGCCAGGGTCCCGGGGACAGGGCTCCTACAATGAGCAGTTCTTC
CASSPRPGSRGQGSYNEQFF
>TRBV29-1|.|TRBJ2-3|many
TGCAGCGTTGTGGGACCCAACACAGATACGCAGTATTTT
CSVVGPNTDTQYF
>TRBV5-4|.|TRBJ2-3|few
TGTGCCAGCAAACTCCGGGGGGCCGGCACAGATACGCAGTATTTT
CASKLRGAGTDTQYF
>TRBV12-3/TRBV12-4|TRBD2|TRBJ2-7|.
TGTGCCAGCAGATTACAGGGATCAGCGGGAGCGAACGAGCAGTACTTC
CASRLQGSAGANEQYF
>TRBV6-1|.|TRBJ1-1|many
TGTGCCAGCACCGGGACAATGAACACTGAAGCTTTCTTT
CASTGTMNTEAFF
>TRBV7-9|.|TRBJ2-1|many
TGTGCCAGCAGCTTAATTGACTCCTTTCCCAATGAGCAGTTCTTC
CASSLIDSFPNEQFF
>TRBV20-1|.|TRBJ1-2|few
TGCAGTGCTAGGGAGGCTTTTAACTATGGCTACACCTTC
CSAREAFNYGYTF
>TRBV6-2/TRBV6-3|TRBD2|TRBJ2-1|many
TGTGCCAGCAAACCCGGGGGGGTGAGCTCCTACAATGAGCAGTTCTTC
CASKPGGVSSYNEQFF
>TRBV7-9|.|TRBJ2-1|few
TGTGCCAGCCGCCAGGGTGCCAACAATGAGCAGTTCTTC
CASRQGANNEQFF
>TRBV12-3/TRBV12-4|.|TRBJ2-3|many
TGTGCCAGCAGTCCCGGGCCAGATACGCAGTATTTT
CASSPGPDTQYF
>TRBV7-2|.|TRBJ1-3|many
TGTGCCAGCAGCTTAGCGGGGCGACACACCATATATTTT
CASSLAGRHTIYF
>TRBV29-1|.|TRBJ2-1|.
TGCAGCGGGGTAGGGTACAATGAGCAGTTCTTC
CSGVGYNEQFF
>TRBV20-1|.|TRBJ2-7|many
TGCAGTGCTAGAGAGGGGGGGGCGATTGACGAGCAGTACTTC
CSAREGGAIDEQYF
>TRBV20-1|.|TRBJ1-2|few
TGCAGTGCCCCGGGACTCCGGGGTGGGTATGGCTACACCTTC
CSAPGLRGGYGYTF
>TRBV29-1|.|TRBJ2-3|.
TGCAGCGTTCTGGCGGGGAACACAGATACGCAGTATTTT
CSVLAGNTDTQYF
>TRBV6-2/TRBV6-3|.|TRBJ1-2|.
TGTGCCACCCTACCCTACGGAGACTATGGCTACACCTTC
CATLPYGDYGYTF
>TRBV7-9|TRBD2|TRBJ2-5|.
TGTGCCAGCAGCTGGAGCGGGGGGCAAGAGACCCAGTACTTC
CASSWSGGQETQYF
>TRBV10-3|TRBD1|TRBJ1-5|many
TGTGCCACCAAATGGGGACAGGACCCGGCGCCCCAGCATTTT
CATKWGQDPAPQHF
>TRBV28|.|TRBJ2-1|.
TGTGCCAGCAACCGTTCTCCGGGACTCAGCAACAATGAGCAGTTCTTC
CASNRSPGLSNNEQFF
>TRBV10-3|TRBD2|TRBJ2-7|.
TGTGCCATCTCTTGGCGGGGGGCGTCTTCCGAGCAGTACTTC
CAISWRGASSEQYF
>TRBV20-1|.|TRBJ2-7|many
TGCAGTGCTAGAGAGCTCGATACGTACTACGAGCAGTACTTC
CSARELDTYYEQYF
>TRBV6-1|.|TRBJ2-1|few
TGTGCCAGCAGTGATCTATCTGTTGTTAGCGCCAATGAGCAGTTCTTC
CASSDLSVVSANEQFF
>TRBV28|TRBD2|TRBJ2-5|.
TGTGCCAGCAGTTCTCGGACTAGCGAGAGCGCTGTTGAGACCCAGTACTTC
CASSSRTSESAVETQYF
>TRBV5-1|TRBD2|TRBJ2-7|many
TGCGCCAGCAGCTTGCGCCCGTCTAGCGGGAGGGACCTATACGAGCAGTACTTC
CASSLRPSSGRDLYEQYF
>TRBV28|.|TRBJ1-2|many
TGTGCCAGCAGCCGTGCCGGGACGGCTTATGGCTACACCTTC
CASSRAGTAYGYTF
>TRBV7-9|.|TRBJ1-2|many
TGTGCCAGCAGCTTAACAGGTCTTAACTATGGCTACACCTTC
CASSLTGLNYGYTF
>TRBV7-2|.|TRBJ2-4|many
TGTGCCAGCAGCGTCACGGGGCCCGGGGCCAAAAACATTCAGTACTTC
CASSVTGPGAKNIQYF
>TRBV18|.|TRBJ2-7|few
TGTGCCAGCTCACCCTACCCGTCCTACGAGCAGTACTTC
CASSPYPSYEQYF
>TRBV5-4|.|TRBJ2-7|.
TGTGCCAGCGGCGACAACTCCAACGAGCAGTACTTC
CASGDNSNEQYF
>TRBV7-6|.|TRBJ2-3|few
TGTGCCAGCAGCTTGGGCGCGGCTAGCGAATTGGGGGATACGCAGTATTTT
CASSLGAASELGDTQYF
>TRBV7-2|.|TRBJ1-6|many
TGTGCCAGCAGCTTGTTTTGGAACAGTAATTCACCCCTCCACTTT
CASSLFWNSNSPLHF
>TRBV7-9|TRBD1|TRBJ1-2|many
TGTGCCAGCAGCACACGCCGGGACAGGGTATTCTATGGCTACACCTTC
CASSTRRDRVFYGYTF
>TRBV5-3|TRBD2|TRBJ2-4|.
TGTGCCAGCAGCCCGACGGGAGGGCGCGAAAACATTCAGTACTTC
CASSPTGGRENIQYF
>TRBV10-3|.|TRBJ2-3|.
TGTGCCATCAGTGAGCCTAGGACGATGACGCAGTATTTT
CAISEPRTMTQYF
>TRBV14|TRBD2|TRBJ2-1|many
TGTGCCAGCAGCCGTCGGGAAGCGGGAGGACACCCGACCTACAATGAGCAGTTCTTC
CASSRREAGGHPTYNEQFF
>TRBV19|.|TRBJ1-5|.
TGTGCCAGTAGTGACCTACGACGGAGCAATCAGCCCCAGCATTTT
CASSDLRRSNQPQHF
>TRBV7-2|.|TRBJ2-3|many
TGTGCCAGCAGCTTTGAACCAGGGCGTACGCAGTATTTT
CASSFEPGRTQYF
>TRBV28|.|TRBJ1-2|.
TGTGCCAGCAGTTCTAGATATGCCCGAGGACTAAAACTTGAAGGTGGCTACACCTTC
CASSSRYARGLKLEGGYTF